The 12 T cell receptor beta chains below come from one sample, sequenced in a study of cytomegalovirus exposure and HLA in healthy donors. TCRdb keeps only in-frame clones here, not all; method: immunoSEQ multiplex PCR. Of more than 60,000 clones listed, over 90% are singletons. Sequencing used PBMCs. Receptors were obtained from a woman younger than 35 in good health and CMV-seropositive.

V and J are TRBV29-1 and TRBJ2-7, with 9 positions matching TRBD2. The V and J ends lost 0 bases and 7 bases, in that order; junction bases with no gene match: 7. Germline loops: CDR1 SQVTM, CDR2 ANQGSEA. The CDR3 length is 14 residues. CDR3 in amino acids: CSVEEIAGGSEQYF. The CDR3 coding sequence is TGCAGCGTTGAAGAGATTGCGGGAGGGAGTGAGCAGTACTTC.

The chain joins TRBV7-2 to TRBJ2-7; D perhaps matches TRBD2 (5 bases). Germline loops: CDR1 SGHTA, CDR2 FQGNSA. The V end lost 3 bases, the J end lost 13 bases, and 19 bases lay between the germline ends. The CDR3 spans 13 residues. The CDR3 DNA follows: TGTGCCAGCAGCTTCGGCGGGCGTAACCCCGAATACTTC. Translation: CASSFGGRNPEYF. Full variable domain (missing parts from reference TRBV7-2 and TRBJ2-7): GAGVSQSPSNKVTEKGKDVELRCDPISGHTALYWYRQSLGQGLEFLIYFQGNSAPDKSGLPSDRFSAERTGGSVSTLTIQRTQQEDSAVYLCASSFGGRNPEYFGPGTRLTVT.

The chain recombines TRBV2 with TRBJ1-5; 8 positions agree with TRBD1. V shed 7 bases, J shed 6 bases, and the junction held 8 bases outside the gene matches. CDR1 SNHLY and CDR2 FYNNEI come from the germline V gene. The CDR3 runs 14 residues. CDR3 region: CASKSGTGGQPQHF. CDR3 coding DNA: TGTGCCAGCAAATCCGGGACAGGTGGTCAGCCCCAGCATTTT.

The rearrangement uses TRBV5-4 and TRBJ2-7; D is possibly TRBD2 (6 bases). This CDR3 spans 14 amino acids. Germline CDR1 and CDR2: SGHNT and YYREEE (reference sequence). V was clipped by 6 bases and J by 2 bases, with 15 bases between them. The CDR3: CASTTGTPAYEQYF. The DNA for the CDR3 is TGTGCCAGCACAACCGGGACTCCGGCCTACGAGCAGTACTTC. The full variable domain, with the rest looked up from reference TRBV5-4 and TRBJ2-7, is ETGVTQSPTHLIKTRGQQVTLRCSSQSGHNTVSWYQQALGQGPQFIFQYYREEENGRGNFPPRFSGLQFPNYSSELNVNALELDDSALYLCASTTGTPAYEQYFGPGTRLTVT.

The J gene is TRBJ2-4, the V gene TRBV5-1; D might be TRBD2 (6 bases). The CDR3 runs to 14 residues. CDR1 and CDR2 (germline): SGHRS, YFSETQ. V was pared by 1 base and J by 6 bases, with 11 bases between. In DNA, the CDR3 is TGCGCCAGCAGCTTGCGGGAGTCGGGAAACATTCAGTACTTC. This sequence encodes CASSLRESGNIQYF.

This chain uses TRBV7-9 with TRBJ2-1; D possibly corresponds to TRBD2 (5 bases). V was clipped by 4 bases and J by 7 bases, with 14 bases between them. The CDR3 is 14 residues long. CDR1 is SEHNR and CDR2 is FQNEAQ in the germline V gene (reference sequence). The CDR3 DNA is TGTGCCAGCAGCTCGTCTCTAGCCAGAAATGAGCAGTTCTTC. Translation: CASSSSLARNEQFF.

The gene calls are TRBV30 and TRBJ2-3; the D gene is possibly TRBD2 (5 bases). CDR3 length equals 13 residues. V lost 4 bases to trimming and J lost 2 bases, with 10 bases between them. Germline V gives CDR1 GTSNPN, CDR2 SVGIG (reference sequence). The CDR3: CAWKEENTDTQYF. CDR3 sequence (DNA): TGTGCCTGGAAGGAGGAAAACACAGATACGCAGTATTTT.

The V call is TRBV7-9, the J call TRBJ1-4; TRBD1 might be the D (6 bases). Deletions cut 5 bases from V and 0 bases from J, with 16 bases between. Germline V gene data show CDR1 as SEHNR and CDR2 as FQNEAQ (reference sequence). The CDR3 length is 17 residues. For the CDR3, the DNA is TGTGCCAGCAGCCGCCTCGGGGGGGCCGCAACTAATGAAAAACTGTTTTTT. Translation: CASSRLGGAATNEKLFF. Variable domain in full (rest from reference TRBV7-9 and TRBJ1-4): DTGVSQNPRHKITKRGQNVTFRCDPISEHNRLYWYRQTLGQGPEFLTYFQNEAQLEKSRLLSDRFSAERPKGSFSTLEIQRTEQGDSAMYLCASSRLGGAATNEKLFFGSGTQLSVL.

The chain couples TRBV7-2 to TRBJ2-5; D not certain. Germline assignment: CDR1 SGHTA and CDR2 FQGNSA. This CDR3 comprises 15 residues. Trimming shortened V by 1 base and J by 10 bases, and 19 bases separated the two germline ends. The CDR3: CASSLGWVERVHQYF. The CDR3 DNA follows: TGTGCCAGCAGCTTAGGGTGGGTGGAGAGAGTACACCAGTACTTC.

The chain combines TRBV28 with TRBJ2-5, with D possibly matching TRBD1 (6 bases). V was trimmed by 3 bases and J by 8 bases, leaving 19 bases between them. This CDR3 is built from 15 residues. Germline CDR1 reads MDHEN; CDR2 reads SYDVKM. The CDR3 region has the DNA TGTGCCAGCAGTTTGAAGTCGGGACACTTTTTAACCCAGTACTTC. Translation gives CASSLKSGHFLTQYF.

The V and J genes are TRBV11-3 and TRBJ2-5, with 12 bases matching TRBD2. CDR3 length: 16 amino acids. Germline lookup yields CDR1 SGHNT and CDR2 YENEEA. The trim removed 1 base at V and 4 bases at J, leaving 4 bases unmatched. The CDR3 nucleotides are TGTGCCAGCAGCTTAGTACTAGCGGGAGGAGGAGAGACCCAGTACTTC. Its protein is CASSLVLAGGGETQYF.

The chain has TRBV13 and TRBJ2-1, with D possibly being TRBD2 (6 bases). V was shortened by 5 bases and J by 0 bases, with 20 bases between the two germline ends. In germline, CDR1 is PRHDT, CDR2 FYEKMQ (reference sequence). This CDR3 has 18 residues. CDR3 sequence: CASSPLPGTESSYNEQFF. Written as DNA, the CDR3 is TGTGCCAGCAGCCCACTCCCCGGGACTGAGAGCTCCTACAATGAGCAGTTCTTC. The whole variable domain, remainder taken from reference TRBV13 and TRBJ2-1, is AAGVIQSPRHLIKEKRETATLKCYPIPRHDTVYWYQQGPGQDPQFLISFYEKMQSDKGSIPDRFSAQQFSDYHSELNMSSLELGDSALYFCASSPLPGTESSYNEQFFGPGTRLTVL.